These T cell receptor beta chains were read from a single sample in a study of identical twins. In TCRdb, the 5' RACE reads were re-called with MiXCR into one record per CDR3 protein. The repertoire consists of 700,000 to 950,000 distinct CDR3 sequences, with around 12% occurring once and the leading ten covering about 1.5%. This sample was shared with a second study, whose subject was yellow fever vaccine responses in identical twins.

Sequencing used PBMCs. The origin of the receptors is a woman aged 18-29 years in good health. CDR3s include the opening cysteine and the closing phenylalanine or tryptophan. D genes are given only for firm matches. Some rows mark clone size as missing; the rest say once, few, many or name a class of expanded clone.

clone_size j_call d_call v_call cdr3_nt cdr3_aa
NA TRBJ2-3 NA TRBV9 TGTGCCAGCAAGGGGGGCGAGGCAGATACGCAGTATTTT CASKGGEADTQYF
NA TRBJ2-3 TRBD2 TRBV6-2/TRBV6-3 TGTGCCAGCAGTTGGATCCCGGGAGGGCGTAGCACAGATACGCAGTATTTT CASSWIPGGRSTDTQYF
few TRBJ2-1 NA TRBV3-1 TGTGCCAGCAGCCCTAAACTAGTACCTAACAATGAGCAGTTCTTC CASSPKLVPNNEQFF
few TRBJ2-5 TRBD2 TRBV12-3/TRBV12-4 TGTGCCAGCAGTTTGCTAGCGGGAGGGCCGGGGGAGACCCAGTACTTC CASSLLAGGPGETQYF
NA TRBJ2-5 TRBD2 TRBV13 TGTGCCAGCAGCTTAGCAACTACTAGCGGGGGGGAGACCCAGTACTTC CASSLATTSGGETQYF
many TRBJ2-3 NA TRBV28 TGTGCCAGCAGTTCGGGGACACTCTTCACAGATACGCAGTATTTT CASSSGTLFTDTQYF
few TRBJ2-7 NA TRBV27 TGTGCCAGCAAAGGGTTAGGGGACTACGAGCAGTACTTC CASKGLGDYEQYF
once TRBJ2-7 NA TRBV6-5 TGTGCCAGCAGTTACTCGATAACAGGGATGGGCGAGCAGTACTTC CASSYSITGMGEQYF
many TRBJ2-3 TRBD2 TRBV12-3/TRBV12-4 TGTGCCAGCAGCCTCAGGGGTAGCGGGGGCCTTGGTACTAGCACAGATACGCAGTATTTT CASSLRGSGGLGTSTDTQYF
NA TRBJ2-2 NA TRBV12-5 TGTGCTAGTGTCCGAGGGATCGGTGACACCGGGGAGCTGTTTTTT CASVRGIGDTGELFF
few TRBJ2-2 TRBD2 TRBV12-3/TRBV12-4 TGTGCCAGCAGAATGAGCGGGAGGTTATCTGTGAACACCGGGGAGCTGTTTTTT CASRMSGRLSVNTGELFF
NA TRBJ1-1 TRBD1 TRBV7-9 TGTGCCAGCAGCCCCTACTCCGGGACAGGGGGCACTGAAGCTTTCTTT CASSPYSGTGGTEAFF
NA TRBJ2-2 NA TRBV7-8 TGTGCCAGCAGCTCCCTAGCAGCCCTGGGGGAGCTGTTTTTT CASSSLAALGELFF
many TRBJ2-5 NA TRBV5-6 TGTGCCAGCAGCCTAACACAGGGCCAAGAGACCCAGTACTTC CASSLTQGQETQYF
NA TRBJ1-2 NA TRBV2 TGTGCCAGCAGTTACATCCCGGCGACGCGGTATGGCTACACCTTC CASSYIPATRYGYTF
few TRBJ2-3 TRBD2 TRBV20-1 TGCAGTGCTAGAGCCTTAGCGGGGGGGATCACAGATACGCAATATTTT CSARALAGGITDTQYF
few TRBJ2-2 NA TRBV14 TGTGCCAGCAGCCAAGTCTCCCTAGCGCCCGGGGAGCTGTTTTTT CASSQVSLAPGELFF
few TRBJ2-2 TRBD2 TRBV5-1 TGCGCCAGCAGCCCCCACGGGACTAGGACGCAAACCGGGGAGCTGTTTTTT CASSPHGTRTQTGELFF
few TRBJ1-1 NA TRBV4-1 TGCGCCAGCAGCCAAAGGGGCCCAGCTTTCTTT CASSQRGPAFF
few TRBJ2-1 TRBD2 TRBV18 TGTGCCAGCTCACCAGATCACGGACTAGCGGGGTTTCTGAATGAGCAGTTCTTC CASSPDHGLAGFLNEQFF
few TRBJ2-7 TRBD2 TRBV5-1 TGCGCCAGCAGGGGGGGGATGAGCTCCTACGAGCAGTACTTC CASRGGMSSYEQYF
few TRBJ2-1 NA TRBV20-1 TGCAGTGCTAGAGATTGGAATGAGCAGTTCTTC CSARDWNEQFF
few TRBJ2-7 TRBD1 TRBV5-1 TGCGCCAGCAGCGTCAAGACAGGGTCCGACGAGCAGTACTTC CASSVKTGSDEQYF
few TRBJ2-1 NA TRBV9 TGTGCCAGCAGCGTAGACCCGGAGTCCTACAATGAGCAGTTCTTC CASSVDPESYNEQFF
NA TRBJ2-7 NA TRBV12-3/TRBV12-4 TGTGCCAGCAGTTTGACAGATGGACCCCCTCGGGAGCAGTACTTC CASSLTDGPPREQYF
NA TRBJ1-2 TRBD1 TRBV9 TGTGCCAGTCTGGACAGGGTGAATGGCTACACCTTC CASLDRVNGYTF
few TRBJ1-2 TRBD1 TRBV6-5 TGTGCCAGCAGTTACGTGGGACAGGGGAACGCCTATGGCTACACCTTC CASSYVGQGNAYGYTF
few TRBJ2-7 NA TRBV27 TGTGCCAGCAGTTGGACCCCCTCAGGGAGTTCCTACGAGCAGTACTTC CASSWTPSGSSYEQYF
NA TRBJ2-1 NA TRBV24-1 TGTGCCACCAGTGGAAAGGGGATGAACTACAATGAGCAGTTCTTC CATSGKGMNYNEQFF
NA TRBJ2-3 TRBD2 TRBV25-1 TGTGCCAGCAGTGAATCGAAGCGGGAGGGCACAGATACGCAGTATTTT CASSESKREGTDTQYF
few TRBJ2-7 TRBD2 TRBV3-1 TGTGCCAGCAGCCGTATCCTGCGGGAGGGCTACGAGCAGTACTTC CASSRILREGYEQYF
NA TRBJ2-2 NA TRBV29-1 TGCAGCGTGAAAGGTGTGGGGGGTGGGACCGGGGAGCTGTTTTTT CSVKGVGGGTGELFF
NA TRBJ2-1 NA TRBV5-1 TGCGCCAGCAGCCCCGACCCGAATGAGCAGTTCTTC CASSPDPNEQFF
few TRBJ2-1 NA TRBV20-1 TGCAGTGCTAGGGACTATAGCCCGCAATCCTACAATGAGCAGTTCTTC CSARDYSPQSYNEQFF
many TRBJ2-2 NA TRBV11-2 TGTGCCAGCAGTCTCGTTGCCACCGGGGAGCTGTTTTTT CASSLVATGELFF
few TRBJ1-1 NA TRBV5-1 TGCGCCAGCAGCACGGGCAACAGGGTCCACGCAACCGCTGAAGCTTTCTTT CASSTGNRVHATAEAFF
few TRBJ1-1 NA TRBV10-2 TGCGCCAGCAGGGCCGTTTCGACAGGGAACACTGAAGCTTTCTTT CASRAVSTGNTEAFF
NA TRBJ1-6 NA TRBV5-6 TGTGCCAGCAGCTTGTACAGGGCCTCTAATTCACCCCTCCACTTT CASSLYRASNSPLHF
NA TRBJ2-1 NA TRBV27 TGTGCCAGCAGCCGGCGGGACAGCTACAATGAGCAGTTCTTC CASSRRDSYNEQFF
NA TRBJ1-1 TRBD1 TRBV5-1 TGCGCCAGCAGTCAAAGACAGGGGGTAGTAAACACTGAAGCTTTCTTT CASSQRQGVVNTEAFF
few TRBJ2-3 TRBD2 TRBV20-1 TGCAGTGCTAGAGGACTAGCGGGGGTTCCTAGCACAGATACGCAGTATTTT CSARGLAGVPSTDTQYF
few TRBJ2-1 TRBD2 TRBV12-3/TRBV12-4 TGTGCCAGCAGTAGATCCGGAGTAGCGGGAAAAAGCTCCTACAATGAGCAGTTCTTC CASSRSGVAGKSSYNEQFF
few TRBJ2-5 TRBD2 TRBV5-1 TGCGCCAGCAGCTTGGTAGCTAGCGGAAACCAAGAGACCCAGTACTTC CASSLVASGNQETQYF
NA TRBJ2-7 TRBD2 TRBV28 TGTGCCAGCAGTTGGACTAGCCCGACTGTTCCCTACGAGCAGTACTTC CASSWTSPTVPYEQYF
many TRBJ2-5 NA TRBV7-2 TGTGCCAGCAGCTCCCAGGGGGGAAGTGAGACCCAGTACTTC CASSSQGGSETQYF
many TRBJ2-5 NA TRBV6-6 TGTGCCAGTAGTGGGGAACTAATAGAGACCCAGTACTTC CASSGELIETQYF
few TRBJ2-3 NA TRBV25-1 TGTGCCAGCAGTGAATCGGACACAGATACGCAGTATTTT CASSESDTDTQYF
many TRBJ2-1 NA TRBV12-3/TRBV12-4 TGTGCCACCCGATATGGGCCTGAGCAGTTCTTC CATRYGPEQFF
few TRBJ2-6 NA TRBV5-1 TGCGCCAGCAGTCGTGAGGGGTCTGGGGCCAACGTCCTGACTTTC CASSREGSGANVLTF
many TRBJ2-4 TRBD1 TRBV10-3 TGTGCCATCAGCAACCGAACAGGGGACAAAAACATTCAGTACTTC CAISNRTGDKNIQYF
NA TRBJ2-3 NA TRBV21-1 TGTGCCACCTACCGTATTCGGGTCACAGATACGCAGTATTTT CATYRIRVTDTQYF
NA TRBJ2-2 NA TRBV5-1 TGCGCCAGCAGCGCCGGGGTGATGGGAACCGGGGAGCTGTTTTTT CASSAGVMGTGELFF
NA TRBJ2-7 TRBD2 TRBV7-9 TGTGCCAGCAGCCCCTTCACGGGAGGGCCCTACGAGCAGTACTTC CASSPFTGGPYEQYF
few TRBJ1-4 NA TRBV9 TGTGCCAGCAGCGTAGGACGAGGTGCTTATGAAAAACTGTTTTTT CASSVGRGAYEKLFF
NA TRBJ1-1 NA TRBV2 TGTGCCAGCGACCAGCAAGGTGAAGCTTTCTTT CASDQQGEAFF
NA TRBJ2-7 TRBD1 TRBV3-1 TGTGCCAGCAGCCAGGACAGGGTGGCCAACGAGCAGTACTTC CASSQDRVANEQYF
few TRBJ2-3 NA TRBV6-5 TGTGCCAGCAGTTACGGGCAGGTCACAGATACGCAGTATTTT CASSYGQVTDTQYF
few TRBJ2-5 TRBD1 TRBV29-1 TGCAGCGTTCCCACAGGGGGCGCAGGAGAGACCCAGTACTTC CSVPTGGAGETQYF
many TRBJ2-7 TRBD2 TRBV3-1 TGTGCCAGCAGCCAAGAGGGACTAGCAGGGTCCTACGAGCAGTACTTC CASSQEGLAGSYEQYF